This T cell receptor (beta chain) came from a study of response to subunit inactivated influenza vaccine. This clonotype has just a few counts. Its target is not known. V shed 6 bases and J shed 2 bases, with 23 bases lying between them. The CDR3 length is 17 residues. Germline-derived CDR1 and CDR2 are MNHNS and SASEGT. Study observations and caveats: Authors proposed each seasonal influenza vaccination draws in few new T cells.

TCRdb itself ran the RT-PCR reads through MiXCR, one entry per CDR3 protein. This sample has over 400,000 distinct CDR3 sequences; 10% to 15% occur once, and the top ten carry 10% to 15%. The sequences come from PBMCs from blood, collected 40 to 50 days after vaccination. The gene calls are TRBV6-1 and TRBJ2-7; D is uncertain. The TCR sequence derives from a man aged 45 to 65 who received an inactivated influenza vaccine. The CDR3 loop is CASSRDQNYHPPYEQYF. The CDR3 coding sequence is TGTGCCAGCAGCCGCGACCAGAACTACCACCCTCCCTACGAGCAGTACTTC.